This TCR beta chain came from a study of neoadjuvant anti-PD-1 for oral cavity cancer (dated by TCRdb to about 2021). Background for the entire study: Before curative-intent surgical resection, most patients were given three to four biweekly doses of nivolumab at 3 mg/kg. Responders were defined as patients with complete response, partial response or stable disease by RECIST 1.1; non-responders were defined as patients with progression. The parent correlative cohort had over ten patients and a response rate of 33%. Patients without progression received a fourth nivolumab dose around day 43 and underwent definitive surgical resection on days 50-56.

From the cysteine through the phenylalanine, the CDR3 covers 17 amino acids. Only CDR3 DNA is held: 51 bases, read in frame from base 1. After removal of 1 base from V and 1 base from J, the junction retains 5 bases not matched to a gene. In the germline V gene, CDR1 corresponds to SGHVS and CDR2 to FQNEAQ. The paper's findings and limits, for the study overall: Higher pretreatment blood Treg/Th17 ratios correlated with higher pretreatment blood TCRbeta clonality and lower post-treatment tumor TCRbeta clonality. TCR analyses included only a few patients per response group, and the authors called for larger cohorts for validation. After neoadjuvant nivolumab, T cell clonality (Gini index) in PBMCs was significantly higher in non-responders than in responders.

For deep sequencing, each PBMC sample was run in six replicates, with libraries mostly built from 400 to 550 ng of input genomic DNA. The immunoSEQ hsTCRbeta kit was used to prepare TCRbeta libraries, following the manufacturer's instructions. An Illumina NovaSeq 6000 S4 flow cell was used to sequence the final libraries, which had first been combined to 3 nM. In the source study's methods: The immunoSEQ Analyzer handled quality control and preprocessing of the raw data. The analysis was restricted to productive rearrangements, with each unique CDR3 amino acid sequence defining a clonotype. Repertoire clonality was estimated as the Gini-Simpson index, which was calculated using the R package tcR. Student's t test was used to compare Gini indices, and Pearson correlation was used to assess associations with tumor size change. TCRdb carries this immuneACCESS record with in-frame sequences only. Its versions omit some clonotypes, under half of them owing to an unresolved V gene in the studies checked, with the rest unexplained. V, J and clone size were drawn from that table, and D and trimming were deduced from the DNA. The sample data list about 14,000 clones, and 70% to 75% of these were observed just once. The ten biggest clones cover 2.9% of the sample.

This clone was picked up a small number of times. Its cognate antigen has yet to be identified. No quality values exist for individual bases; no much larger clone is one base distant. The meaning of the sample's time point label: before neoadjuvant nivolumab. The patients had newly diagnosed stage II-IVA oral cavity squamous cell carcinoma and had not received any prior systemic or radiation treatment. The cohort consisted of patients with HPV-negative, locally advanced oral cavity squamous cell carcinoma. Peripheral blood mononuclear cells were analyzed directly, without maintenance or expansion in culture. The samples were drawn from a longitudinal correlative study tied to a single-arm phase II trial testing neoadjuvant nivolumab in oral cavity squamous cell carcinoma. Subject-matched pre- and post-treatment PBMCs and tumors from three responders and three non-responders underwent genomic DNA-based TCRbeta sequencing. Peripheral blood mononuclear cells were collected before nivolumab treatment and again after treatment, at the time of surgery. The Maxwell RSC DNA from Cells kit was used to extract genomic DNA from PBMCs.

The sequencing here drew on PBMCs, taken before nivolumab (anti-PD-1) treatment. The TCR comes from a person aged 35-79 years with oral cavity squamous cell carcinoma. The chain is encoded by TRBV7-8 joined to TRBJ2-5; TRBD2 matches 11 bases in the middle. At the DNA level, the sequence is TGTGCCAGCAGCTTAGGGCGACTAGCGGGACCCCAAGAGACCCAGTACTTC. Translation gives CASSLGRLAGPQETQYF.